A single sample is the source of the 14 T cell receptor beta chains below, sequenced in a study of brain T cells in children with intractable seizures (dated by TCRdb to the early 2020s). The library was obtained by the immunoSEQ multiplex PCR assay. TCRdb holds this immuneACCESS table with in-frame rearrangements only. Some clones are missing; in checked studies, unresolved V genes explain under half, and the rest has no known cause. The sample data list about 80,000 clones, and about 90% of these were observed just once. The ten largest account for around 24% of the sample. The sample's time point label is to be understood as: resected brain tissue, or blood drawn just prior to surgery. The specimen comprised peripheral blood, sampled at surgery. These receptors all come from a girl aged 2-10 years with Rasmussen encephalitis and intractable seizures.

The CDR3 sequence is CASDRDSYGYTF. CDR3 coding DNA: TGTGCCAGCGACAGGGATAGCTATGGCTACACCTTC. The chain carries TRBV2 and TRBJ1-2; 7 bases are shared with TRBD1. This CDR3 region has 12 residues. Germline CDR1 and CDR2: SNHLY and FYNNEI. Trimming removed 8 bases from V and 4 bases from J; junction bases left unmatched: 4.

The rearrangement joins TRBV30 to TRBJ1-6; no clear D gene. The CDR3 loop spans 12 amino acids. Per germline, CDR1 GTSNPN and CDR2 SVGIG (reference sequence). V lost 0 bases and J lost 10, with 7 bases in between. CDR3 bases: TGTGCCTGGAGTGTAACTTCCTCACCCCTCCACTTT. It translates to CAWSVTSSPLHF.

Written as DNA, the CDR3 is TGTGCCAGCAGCTTAGGGGTTGGGGTGAACACTGAAGCTTTCTTT. It specifies CASSLGVGVNTEAFF. The V gene is TRBV5-4, the J gene TRBJ1-1, with D possibly TRBD1 on 5 matching bases. The V end lost 2 bases, the J end lost 0 bases, and 11 bases lay between the germline ends. The CDR3 loop spans 15 amino acids. Germline V gene lookup returns CDR1 SGHNT and CDR2 YYREEE (reference sequence).

The genes are TRBV19 and TRBJ1-3; 8 bases agree with TRBD1. The CDR3 sequence is 14 residues long. Trimming cost V 7 bases and J 6 bases; bases outside gene matches: 8. Germline V lookup: CDR1 LNHDA, CDR2 SQIVND (reference sequence). This CDR3 reads CASIGQGIPNTIYF. CDR3 DNA: TGTGCCAGTATTGGACAGGGTATCCCAAACACCATATATTTT.

This clone has just one count. The V call is TRBV7-2, the J call TRBJ2-6; D not certain. The CDR3 extends over 15 amino acids. CDR1 and CDR2 from the germline V gene are SGHTA and FQGNSA. Trimming stripped 6 bases from V and 2 bases from J, with 11 bases between. CDR3: CASSSSNTGANVLTF. Here the CDR3 DNA reads TGTGCCAGCAGTTCCTCTAACACTGGGGCCAACGTCCTGACTTTC.

The chain carries TRBV2 and TRBJ2-7, with 7 bases aligning to TRBD1. V lost 3 bases, J lost 3 bases, and 5 bases stayed unmatched. This CDR3 has 14 residues. Germline V gives CDR1 SNHLY, CDR2 FYNNEI. CDR3 nucleotide sequence: TGTGCCAGCAGTGAGGGACAGTCTTTCTACGAGCAGTACTTC. Protein product: CASSEGQSFYEQYF.

This chain connects TRBV7-2 to TRBJ1-2; 7 bases align to TRBD1. This CDR3 region has 15 residues. The J segment lost 4 bases and the V segment lost 0 bases, leaving 5 bases of the junction unmatched. CDR1 is SGHTA and CDR2 is FQGNSA in the germline V gene. CDR3 loop: CASSLAMDRIYGYTF. The CDR3 nucleotides read TGTGCCAGCAGCTTAGCGATGGACAGGATCTATGGCTACACCTTC.

J is TRBJ2-1 and V is TRBV7-9; D is possibly TRBD1 or TRBD2 (5 bases each). The CDR3 spans 14 residues. V gave up 7 bases and J gave up 8 bases, with 18 bases separating them. Germline V CDR1 and CDR2: SEHNR, FQNEAQ (reference sequence). The CDR3 region has the DNA TGTGCCAGCACCCTCGGGGCCCTGGGCCATGAGCAGTTCTTC. It translates to CASTLGALGHEQFF.

The chain links TRBV6-4 to TRBJ2-2; 8 bases fit TRBD2. The CDR3 runs to 16 residues. Trimming at V came to 5 bases and at J to 8 bases, leaving 13 bases not matched to a gene. Germline V gene sequence: CDR1 MRHNA, CDR2 SNTAGT. The CDR3 DNA sequence: TGTGCCAGCAGTCTTATAGCGGGAATGGCATCAGGGGAGCTGTTTTTT. It is translated as CASSLIAGMASGELFF.

The genes are TRBV5-6 and TRBJ2-1; possibly TRBD1 for D (5 bases). Trimming removed 0 bases at V and 6 bases at J, with 16 bases between. CDR3 length equals 16 residues. Germline V gene sequence: CDR1 SGHDT, CDR2 YYEEEE. The CDR3 region has the DNA TGTGCCAGCAGCTTGGGTCTAGGAGTTCAGGGCAATGAGCAGTTCTTC. It yields the protein CASSLGLGVQGNEQFF.

The gene calls are TRBV28 and TRBJ1-1, with D perhaps TRBD1 (6 bases). V gave up 6 bases and J gave up 5 bases, with 13 bases separating them. CDR1 is MDHEN and CDR2 is SYDVKM in the germline V gene. The CDR3 runs 13 residues. The CDR3 region is CASSLLQGTEAFF. The CDR3 DNA reads TGTGCCAGCAGCCTCCTACAGGGAACTGAAGCTTTCTTT.

The chain employs TRBV27 and TRBJ1-2, with TRBD1 as a possible D gene (5 bases). Germline CDR1 is MNHEY and CDR2 is SMNVEV (reference sequence). The germline V and J ends were trimmed by 2 bases and 0 bases, with 7 bases remaining between them. The CDR3 runs 14 residues. CDR3 coding DNA: TGTGCCAGCAGTTTAGACAGAGCTAACTATGGCTACACCTTC. Protein sequence: CASSLDRANYGYTF.

This clone was seen once. The chain recombines TRBV11-2 with TRBJ2-7; D is unresolved. Germline CDR1 is SGHAT and CDR2 is FQNNGV. Trimming shortened V by 1 base and J by 2 bases, and 9 bases separated the two germline ends. The CDR3 sequence is 14 residues long. The CDR3: CASSLGLVAYEQYF. Here the CDR3 DNA reads TGTGCCAGCAGCTTAGGTCTAGTTGCCTACGAGCAGTACTTC.

The V gene is TRBV30, the J gene TRBJ2-7; TRBD2 is a possible D gene (6 bases). Trimming took 4 bases from V and 12 from J, leaving 22 bases between them. This CDR3 comprises 13 residues. Germline CDR1 is GTSNPN and CDR2 is SVGIG (reference sequence). As DNA, the CDR3 is TGTGCCTGGAACCCAACGGTCGGAGGGTCGGGGTACTTC. It is translated as CAWNPTVGGSGYF.